The rows below give T cell receptor beta chains drawn from one sample of a study of spatial heterogeneity in lung cancer. One entry per CDR3 protein results from TCRdb running MiXCR on the 5' RACE reads. This table has about 14,000 distinct CDR3 sequences, over 9.5% appearing once. The sample in question was PBMCs, obtained at surgery. The receptors were gathered from a male donor with early-stage non-small cell lung cancer. Each CDR3 is given with its conserved first and last residue. The D gene is left open where the match is weak. The size field is filled for only some rows; it gives once, few, many or a size class.

D	size	V	J	DNA	CDR3
-	many	TRBV5-1	TRBJ2-3	TGCGCCAGCAGCTTGCGGAGACAGACAGATACGCAGTATTTT	CASSLRRQTDTQYF
-	many	TRBV7-2	TRBJ2-7	TGTGCCAGCAGCTTAGGTCCTAGTAAGGGGGAAAACGAGCAGTACTTC	CASSLGPSKGENEQYF
-	many	TRBV4-1	TRBJ2-7	TGCGCCAGCAGCCAAGTAGGTCTCGTTCGGGGGAATTCCTACGAGCAGTACTTC	CASSQVGLVRGNSYEQYF
-	-	TRBV6-6	TRBJ2-7	TGTGCCAGCAGCATAAAGTGGGCGGCCGAGCAGTACTTC	CASSIKWAAEQYF
TRBD2	many	TRBV15	TRBJ2-1	TGTGCCACCAGCAGAGATGGGGTAATTAGCGGGCGAGGTCCCGATGAGCAGTTCTTC	CATSRDGVISGRGPDEQFF
-	many	TRBV4-2	TRBJ2-3	TGTGCCAGCAGCCAAGACACTACCACAGATACGCAGTATTTT	CASSQDTTTDTQYF
TRBD2	few	TRBV28	TRBJ2-3	TGTGCCAGCAGTTTATGGGCTAGCGGGAGGGCCAGCACGCAGTATTTT	CASSLWASGRASTQYF
-	-	TRBV6-2/TRBV6-3	TRBJ2-5	TGTGCCAGCAGTTACTCGAGGCGGGGGCCAGAGACCCAGTACTTC	CASSYSRRGPETQYF
TRBD2	many	TRBV12-3/TRBV12-4	TRBJ2-3	TGTGCCAGCAGTACGACAGCGGGAGTTGAAGATACGCAGTATTTT	CASSTTAGVEDTQYF
-	many	TRBV28	TRBJ2-3	TGTGCCAGCCGGGGGTGGGAGCTCACAGATACGCAGTATTTT	CASRGWELTDTQYF
-	medium-sized	TRBV15	TRBJ2-7	TGTGCCACCAGCGGGGGTGTTTCGACCTACGAGCAGTACTTC	CATSGGVSTYEQYF
-	many	TRBV7-9	TRBJ2-7	TGTGCCAGCAGCTTGGAAGGAGGGCGCGCCTACGAGCAGTACTTC	CASSLEGGRAYEQYF
-	-	TRBV29-1	TRBJ2-1	TGCAGCGCCATCCGAACAGATTACAATGAGCAGTTCTTC	CSAIRTDYNEQFF
-	-	TRBV10-1	TRBJ2-3	TGCGCCAGCAGTGGGGGGGACTCTGGTACGCAGTATTTT	CASSGGDSGTQYF
TRBD1	many	TRBV12-3/TRBV12-4	TRBJ2-1	TGTGCCAGCAGTTTAGATAGGGACAGGGGCCTAAATGAGCAGTTCTTC	CASSLDRDRGLNEQFF
-	many	TRBV4-3	TRBJ2-5	TGCGCCAGCAGCCAAGCTCCAGGGGAAGAGACCCAGTACTTC	CASSQAPGEETQYF
-	many	TRBV20-1	TRBJ2-1	TGCAGTGCTTCACCCGGGACAAAACTCAATGAGCAGTTCTTC	CSASPGTKLNEQFF
-	many	TRBV7-2	TRBJ1-2	TGTGCCAGCAGCCCGCCCGGGAGGCCGGATGGCTACACCTTC	CASSPPGRPDGYTF
-	few	TRBV10-3	TRBJ2-1	TGTGCCATCAGTGATCAGGGACGGGATGAGCAGTTCTTC	CAISDQGRDEQFF
-	many	TRBV10-3	TRBJ1-1	TGTGCCATCAGTGGGGGGGCGGTATATTCGAACACTGAAGCTTTCTTT	CAISGGAVYSNTEAFF
-	many	TRBV14	TRBJ2-5	TGTGCCAGCAGCCAAGTCAAGGGGGTGCAGACCCAGTACTTC	CASSQVKGVQTQYF
TRBD2	-	TRBV14	TRBJ2-3	TGTGCCAGCAGCCCTAGGATCGCGGGAGCTACAGATACGCAGTATTTT	CASSPRIAGATDTQYF
TRBD1	many	TRBV29-1	TRBJ2-5	TGCAGCGTCTACGGGACAGGGGACGGTGGAAAGACCCAGTACTTC	CSVYGTGDGGKTQYF
TRBD1	many	TRBV12-3/TRBV12-4	TRBJ1-4	TGTGCCAGCAGCCAGACAGGGGTAGATGAAAAACTGTTTTTT	CASSQTGVDEKLFF
-	many	TRBV4-3	TRBJ2-2	TGCGCCAGCAGTTGGCGGCAGGGGTACACCGGGGAGCTGTTTTTT	CASSWRQGYTGELFF
-	few	TRBV7-9	TRBJ2-2	TGTGCCAGCAGCTTCGGGACCCAGAACACCGGGGAGCTGTTTTTT	CASSFGTQNTGELFF
-	many	TRBV29-1	TRBJ2-5	TGCAGCGTGCGGGACTCCCAAGAGACCCAGTACTTC	CSVRDSQETQYF
-	many	TRBV5-4	TRBJ2-5	TGTGCCAGCAGCTCTAGCGCGCAAGAGACCCAGTACTTC	CASSSSAQETQYF
TRBD2	many	TRBV19	TRBJ2-3	TGTGCCAGTAGTATTTATAGCGGGAGTGTCACAGATACGCAGTATTTT	CASSIYSGSVTDTQYF
TRBD2	-	TRBV24-1	TRBJ2-2	TGTGCCACCAGTCACCCTAGCGGGAGGGAGGTCACCGGGGAGCTGTTTTTT	CATSHPSGREVTGELFF
-	many	TRBV27	TRBJ2-3	TGTGCCAGCAGGCCCACAGGACCACAAGATACGCAGTATTTT	CASRPTGPQDTQYF
TRBD1	many	TRBV28	TRBJ2-7	TGTGCCAGCAGTCCCCCGGGACAGGGGGTTGACGAGCAGTACTTC	CASSPPGQGVDEQYF
TRBD2	medium-sized	TRBV5-4	TRBJ2-7	TGTGCCAGCAGCCTAGGGCCCACTAGCGGGAGAAGCGAGCAGTACTTC	CASSLGPTSGRSEQYF
-	many	TRBV11-2	TRBJ2-7	TGTGCCAGCAGCTTCCCGGGGAGGAGCTACGAGCAGTACTTC	CASSFPGRSYEQYF
-	many	TRBV3-1	TRBJ1-1	TGTGCCAGCAGGGCCGGCGGGGTGGGCACTGAAGCTTTCTTT	CASRAGGVGTEAFF
TRBD2	few	TRBV20-1	TRBJ2-1	TGCAGTGCTACCGCTAGCGGAAACTACAATGAGCAGTTCTTC	CSATASGNYNEQFF
TRBD1	few	TRBV7-9	TRBJ1-2	TGTGCCAGCAGTCCCCCCGGCCAGGGGGCGGACGGCTACACCTTC	CASSPPGQGADGYTF
TRBD2	many	TRBV11-2	TRBJ2-1	TGTGCCAGCAGCTTAGTCGCTAGCGGGAGAGACAATGAGCAGTTCTTC	CASSLVASGRDNEQFF
-	many	TRBV6-6	TRBJ1-2	TGTGCCAGCACCCTTCACGGGGGGGATGGCTACACCTTC	CASTLHGGDGYTF
-	medium-sized	TRBV7-2	TRBJ2-3	TGTGCCAGCAGCTCCACCTTTGCAGATACGCAGTATTTT	CASSSTFADTQYF
TRBD1	many	TRBV28	TRBJ1-2	TGTGCCAGCAGTTCCCCAGACAGGGATAGAGGCTACACCTTC	CASSSPDRDRGYTF
-	medium-sized	TRBV1	TRBJ2-7	TGCACCCCATGGCTCTCCTACGAGCAGTACTTC	CTPWLSYEQYF
TRBD2	many	TRBV9	TRBJ2-1	TGTGCCAGCAGCGTTTTGGGACTAGCGCTGCGCTTC	CASSVLGLALRF
TRBD2	many	TRBV28	TRBJ2-7	TGTGCCAGCAGTTTCGGCGGGAGCCGTTTGGAGCAGTACTTC	CASSFGGSRLEQYF
-	many	TRBV29-1	TRBJ1-2	TGCAGCGCCGGGACGGCTAACTATGGCTACACCTTC	CSAGTANYGYTF
TRBD2	many	TRBV19	TRBJ2-2	TGTGCCAGTAGTATTACGCGGGGGGACACCGGGGAGCTGTTTTTT	CASSITRGDTGELFF
-	many	TRBV7-2	TRBJ2-3	TGTTCCAGCAGCTTACAGGGACCCGCGACAGATACGCAGTATTTT	CSSSLQGPATDTQYF